Following are 17 T cell receptor beta chains from one sample sequenced in a study of blood T cell repertoires in COVID-19. Assay used: immunoSEQ multiplex PCR; TCRdb lists only in-frame clones, some missing. The sample holds roughly 180,000 clones, 94% seen once. Sample: peripheral blood. The source is a man aged 30 to 45 with COVID-19, enrolled during active disease.

This chain joins TRBV6-5 and TRBJ2-5, with 7 bases identical to TRBD2. J gave up 4 bases and V 0 bases, and 5 bases lay outside the gene matches. CDR3 length: 15 amino acids. Germline lookup yields CDR1 MNHEY and CDR2 SVGAGI. CDR3 amino acids: CASSYSGGRIETQYF. CDR3 nucleotide sequence: TGTGCCAGCAGTTACTCGGGGGGGAGAATAGAGACCCAGTACTTC.

This sequence joins TRBV6-4 and TRBJ2-3, with D hard to call. Germline values: CDR1 MRHNA, CDR2 SNTAGT. V was clipped by 2 bases and J by 9 bases, with 12 bases between them. This CDR3 is 13 amino acids long. The CDR3 spells CASSDDPAGTQYF. The CDR3 DNA sequence: TGTGCCAGCAGTGACGATCCGGCCGGGACGCAGTATTTT.

V gene TRBV4-2 combines with J gene TRBJ1-2; D is uncertain. V was pared by 0 bases and J by 3 bases, with 8 bases between. Germline assignment: CDR1 LGHNA and CDR2 YNFKEQ. This CDR3 has 14 residues. This CDR3 reads CASSQDPGDYGYTF. CDR3 nucleotide sequence: TGTGCCAGCAGCCAAGATCCCGGGGACTATGGCTACACCTTC.

V usage is TRBV11-2 and J usage is TRBJ1-2; 8 bases are shared with TRBD1. The V gene end was trimmed by 1 base and the J gene end by 5 bases; junction bases not matched to a gene: 0. Germline V gene lookup returns CDR1 SGHAT and CDR2 FQNNGV. This CDR3 contains 13 residues. The CDR3 reads CASSLGTGYGYTF. CDR3 sequence (DNA): TGTGCCAGCAGCTTAGGGACAGGGTATGGCTACACCTTC.

This clone was detected only a few times. The chain has TRBV19 and TRBJ1-2; 10 positions match TRBD1. CDR1 LNHDA and CDR2 SQIVND come from the germline V gene (reference sequence). This CDR3 spans 17 amino acids. V trimming: 7 bases; J trimming: 5 bases; junction bases outside the gene matches: 16. The CDR3 region is CASTRTGGGTGDYGYTF. DNA of the CDR3: TGTGCCAGTACCCGGACGGGGGGAGGGACAGGGGATTATGGCTACACCTTC.

This clone has at least ten counts. V is TRBV6-2 or TRBV6-3 and J is TRBJ2-6; 8 nucleotides align to TRBD1. CDR3 length: 18 amino acids. V lost 6 bases and J lost 0; bases outside the gene matches: 10. CDR1 and CDR2 from the germline V gene are MNHEY and SVGEGT. The CDR3 sequence is CASSPTGTGLSGANVLTF. The CDR3 bases are TGTGCCAGCAGCCCAACCGGGACAGGCCTCTCTGGGGCCAACGTCCTGACTTTC.

J is TRBJ1-1 and V is TRBV7-3; D is undetermined. V gave up 2 bases and J gave up 3 bases, with 10 bases separating them. Germline V gene sequence: CDR1 SGHTA, CDR2 FQGTGA. This CDR3 is built from 14 residues. CDR3 sequence (DNA): TGTGCCAGCAGCTTATCCGGGGAAGACACTGAAGCTTTCTTT. Translation: CASSLSGEDTEAFF.

The gene calls are TRBV12-2 and TRBJ1-2; the D segment call TRBD1 is taken from the table without a DNA check. TRBV12-2 is assigned pseudogene status. The CDR3 is made up of 13 amino acids. The CDR3 DNA reads as TGTGCAAGTCGCTTGGGGACAGTCTATGGCTACACCTTC. This sequence encodes CASRLGTVYGYTF.

In its sample, this clone was seen once. V usage is TRBV6-5 and J usage is TRBJ1-4; tentative D call: TRBD1 (5 bases). Germline V CDR1 and CDR2: MNHEY, SVGAGI. V gave up 2 bases and J gave up 5 bases, with 12 bases separating them. The CDR3 totals 15 residues. The CDR3 here is CASSYLTAENEKLFF. CDR3 sequence (DNA): TGTGCCAGCAGTTACCTGACAGCAGAGAATGAAAAACTGTTTTTT.

The chain carries TRBV18 and TRBJ2-5; TRBD2 matches 8 bases. The CDR3 has 16 residues. J gave up 1 base and V 1 base, and 5 bases lay outside the gene matches. CDR1 is KGHSH and CDR2 is LQKENI in the germline V gene. The DNA of the CDR3 is TGTGCCAGCTCACCACTAGCGGGGAAACCCCAAGAGACCCAGTACTTC. Amino acid sequence: CASSPLAGKPQETQYF.

The chain links TRBV6-5 to TRBJ1-2; D uncertain. This CDR3 comprises 15 residues. V shed 0 bases and J shed 4 bases, with 12 bases lying between them. From germline, CDR1 is MNHEY and CDR2 SVGAGI. The DNA for the CDR3 is TGTGCCAGCAGTTACTCGGGCGTCGGCTTCTATGGCTACACCTTC. Protein: CASSYSGVGFYGYTF.

The chain combines TRBV5-1 with TRBJ2-7; a possible D gene is TRBD1 (5 bases). V gave up 2 bases and J gave up 3 bases, with 12 bases separating them. Germline lookup yields CDR1 SGHRS and CDR2 YFSETQ. This CDR3 region has 14 residues. In DNA, the CDR3 is TGCGCCAGCAGCTTACGGCAGGACATCTACGAGCAGTACTTC. Translating gives CASSLRQDIYEQYF.

The chain joins TRBV5-4 to TRBJ1-1, with 7 bases aligning to TRBD1. The germline V gene encodes CDR1 SGHNT and CDR2 YYREEE (reference sequence). The CDR3 is 14 residues long. V was clipped by 3 bases and J by 3 bases; unmatched bases: 5. CDR3 coding DNA: TGTGCCAGCAGCTATCAAGGGGGCTACACTGAAGCTTTCTTT. Its translation: CASSYQGGYTEAFF.

The CDR3 sequence: CASSLSLESYGYTF. DNA of the CDR3: TGTGCCAGCAGCCTTAGTCTCGAAAGCTATGGCTACACCTTC. The chain uses TRBV7-2 and TRBJ1-2; D gene unclear. CDR1 SGHTA and CDR2 FQGNSA come from the germline V gene. Trimming stripped 5 bases from V and 4 bases from J, with 14 bases between. CDR3 size: 14 residues.

About this clone: Within the sample, other DNA sequences also encode this same CDR3. The chain is built from TRBV12-3 or TRBV12-4 and TRBJ1-1; D unresolved. V was shortened by 6 bases and J by 1 base, with 9 bases between the two germline ends. The CDR3 contains 13 residues. CDR3 residues: CASSPRQNTEAFF. The CDR3 bases are TGTGCCAGCAGCCCGCGACAGAACACTGAAGCTTTCTTT.

This rearrangement joins TRBV9 to TRBJ2-2, with 10 bases that match TRBD2. V lost 3 bases to trimming and J lost 5 bases; unmatched junction nucleotides: 7. The CDR3 has 16 amino acids. Germline lookup yields CDR1 SGDLS and CDR2 YYNGEE. The CDR3 loop is CASSARSGGGTGELFF. For the CDR3, the DNA is TGTGCCAGCAGCGCCAGGAGCGGGGGGGGTACCGGGGAGCTGTTTTTT. The whole variable domain, remainder taken from reference TRBV9 and TRBJ2-2, is DSGVTQTPKHLITATGQRVTLRCSPRSGDLSVYWYQQSLDQGLQFLIQYYNGEERAKGNILERFSAQQFPDLHSELNLSSLELGDSALYFCASSARSGGGTGELFFGEGSRLTVL.

The chain employs TRBV28 and TRBJ2-7, with a weak D call TRBD1 (5 bases). The V gene's germline CDR1 is MDHEN and CDR2 SYDVKM. Deletions cut 10 bases from V and 3 bases from J, with 16 bases between. The CDR3 runs to 13 residues. Here the CDR3 DNA reads TGTGCCATACGAGAGACAGCTAGCTACGAGCAGTACTTC. As protein: CAIRETASYEQYF.